The rows below give T cell receptor beta chains drawn from one sample of a study of T cell changes during pregnancy in multiple sclerosis. The repertoire was sequenced with immunoSEQ multiplex PCR; TCRdb's copy has only in-frame clones and lacks some. This table has around 30,000 clones, approximately 92% appearing once. Sample: CD8+ T cells from peripheral blood mononuclear cells, taken before pregnancy. The source of these receptors is a female donor with multiple sclerosis, enrolled in a pregnancy study. Each CDR3 is given with its conserved first and last residue. D genes are given only for firm matches. Size is omitted from some rows. Given values are once, few, many or a class for expanded clones.

J gene,D gene,V gene,clone size,CDR3 DNA,CDR3 protein
TRBJ2-3,TRBD2,TRBV7-3,-,TGTGCCAGCAGCTTTAGCGGGAGGGCCGGGGGAAATACAGATACGCAGTATTTT,CASSFSGRAGGNTDTQYF
TRBJ1-3,-,TRBV7-9,-,TGTGCCAGCAGCCCGGAGGGGTCTGGAAACACCATATATTTT,CASSPEGSGNTIYF
TRBJ1-1,TRBD1,TRBV30,once,TGTGCCTGGGTGACAGGGGCCGTGAGTACTGAAGCTTTCTTT,CAWVTGAVSTEAFF
TRBJ1-1,-,TRBV9,-,TGTGCCAGCAGCGTAGACCTTGGAGGCTCTGAAGCTTTCTTT,CASSVDLGGSEAFF
TRBJ1-5,-,TRBV5-5,-,TGTGCCAGCAGCTCCGATGAAGAGACAGGACAACCAACGACGAATCAGCCCCAGCATTTT,CASSSDEETGQPTTNQPQHF
TRBJ1-1,-,TRBV28,-,TGTGCCAGCCGGCCAGAGGGGGTGACGAACACTGAAGCTTTCTTT,CASRPEGVTNTEAFF
TRBJ2-7,TRBD1,TRBV9,-,TGTGCCAGCAGCCCGGGGCAGGGGGCGATACACGAGCAGTACTTC,CASSPGQGAIHEQYF
TRBJ1-1,TRBD1,TRBV5-1,-,TGCGCCAGCAGCTACCGGGACAGGGGGCTGAACACTGAAGCTTTCTTT,CASSYRDRGLNTEAFF
TRBJ1-1,-,TRBV7-9,-,TGTGCCAGCAGGGAGACGTTGAACACTGAAGCTTTCTTT,CASRETLNTEAFF
TRBJ2-2,TRBD1,TRBV7-9,-,TGTGCCAGCAGCTTCTCCGGGACAGGGATCGGGGAGCTGTTTTTT,CASSFSGTGIGELFF
TRBJ2-3,-,TRBV5-4,-,TGTGCCAGCAGGGCCGGGGGTTACACAGATACGCAGTATTTT,CASRAGGYTDTQYF
TRBJ2-2,TRBD1,TRBV7-6,-,TGTGCCAGCAGCTTAAAGGCCAGGGGGTACGGGGAGCTGTTTTTT,CASSLKARGYGELFF
TRBJ2-7,-,TRBV9,-,TGTGCCAGCAGCGTAGGCGGGGGCGGATCGAAACAGTACTTC,CASSVGGGGSKQYF
TRBJ2-7,TRBD2,TRBV9,-,TGTGCCAGCAGCGCCCACGGGACTAGCGGTTACGAGCAGTACTTC,CASSAHGTSGYEQYF
TRBJ2-1,-,TRBV2,once,TGTGCCAGCAAGGGGGGGACCTACAATGAGCAGTTCTTC,CASKGGTYNEQFF
TRBJ2-7,TRBD1,TRBV27,-,TGTGCCAGCGGGACAGGGGACTACGAGCAGTACTTC,CASGTGDYEQYF
TRBJ2-3,TRBD1,TRBV15,-,TGTGCCACCAGCAGAAAGACAGGGGGCCAAGGGGATACGCAGTATTTT,CATSRKTGGQGDTQYF
TRBJ2-2,-,TRBV21-1,-,TGTGCCAGCAGCAAAGCGCAGTTTACGAACACCGGGGAGCTGTTTTTT,CASSKAQFTNTGELFF
TRBJ2-1,TRBD2,TRBV7-9,-,TGTGCCAGCAGCCCCTCCCCGGTGACTAGCGATGAACAGTACAATGAGCAGTTCTTC,CASSPSPVTSDEQYNEQFF
TRBJ2-7,TRBD1,TRBV15,-,TGTGCCACCAGCAGAGATCCCACAACAGGGGTCCACGAGCAGTACTTC,CATSRDPTTGVHEQYF
TRBJ1-2,-,TRBV27,-,TGTGCCAGCAGTACAGGGTTGGAGGGCTACACCTTC,CASSTGLEGYTF
TRBJ2-2,-,TRBV9,-,TGTGCCAGCAGCGTAGGTAGCTTCCCCGGGGAGCTGTTTTTT,CASSVGSFPGELFF
TRBJ2-2,-,TRBV7-8,-,TGTGCCAGCAGCCGATTGGCGCCCCCCCTGACTGGGGAGCTGTTTTTT,CASSRLAPPLTGELFF
TRBJ2-3,TRBD1,TRBV30,-,TGTGCCTGGAGTGTGTTGCAGGGGGCAACAGATACGCAGTATTTT,CAWSVLQGATDTQYF
TRBJ2-7,-,TRBV27,-,TGTGCCAGCGCCCCGGCAGGGCCCTACGAGCAGTACTTC,CASAPAGPYEQYF
TRBJ1-1,TRBD1,TRBV6-6,-,TGTGCCAGCAGCGACAGGGCCCACACTGAAGCTTTCTTT,CASSDRAHTEAFF
TRBJ2-7,TRBD1,TRBV7-6,-,TGTGCCAGCAGCTCCCGGGACAGGGGCCTCGAGCAGTACTTC,CASSSRDRGLEQYF
TRBJ1-5,-,TRBV27,-,TGTGCCAGCATGTCCCTGGTCGGTAGCAATCAGCCCCAGCATTTT,CASMSLVGSNQPQHF
TRBJ2-7,-,TRBV7-2,-,TGTGCCAGCAGCTTAGAGCCAGCGGGTCCCACCTACGAGCAGTACTTC,CASSLEPAGPTYEQYF
TRBJ2-3,TRBD1,TRBV18,-,TGTGCCAGCTCACCACGGTGGACAGGTGCCCGCACAGATACGCAGTATTTT,CASSPRWTGARTDTQYF
TRBJ2-7,TRBD1,TRBV2,-,TGTGCCAGCAGTTTCACAGGGGGCAACGAGCAGTACTTC,CASSFTGGNEQYF
TRBJ1-2,TRBD1,TRBV7-6,-,TGTGCCAGCTTCGGACAGGGGGCTCTTGGCTACACCTTC,CASFGQGALGYTF
TRBJ1-3,-,TRBV18,-,TGTGCCAGCTCACCACTTCCCCCTTACGTTCAGTCTGGAAACACCATATATTTT,CASSPLPPYVQSGNTIYF
TRBJ2-4,-,TRBV4-1,-,TGCGCCAGCAGCCAAGACGGAGGAAATCAGTACTTC,CASSQDGGNQYF
TRBJ1-1,-,TRBV7-2,few,TGTGCCAGCAGCTCCGGAGCGGGGGAAACCGAAGCTTTCTTT,CASSSGAGETEAFF
TRBJ2-1,-,TRBV6-4,medium-sized,TGTGCCAGCAGTGATGCGGGCAGCTCCTACAATGAGCAGTTCTTC,CASSDAGSSYNEQFF
TRBJ2-7,TRBD1,TRBV27,-,TGTGCCAGCAGTTTTGGACAGGGTTACGAGCAGTACTTC,CASSFGQGYEQYF
TRBJ1-4,-,TRBV5-1,-,TGCGCCAGCAGCTCGCGGGAGGTAGATGAAAAACTGTTTTTT,CASSSREVDEKLFF
TRBJ2-7,-,TRBV6-1,-,TGTGCCAGCATCCCAGGCAGGGGAACCTCCTACGAGCAGTACTTC,CASIPGRGTSYEQYF
TRBJ2-7,TRBD1,TRBV9,-,TGTGCCAGCAGCGTATCGTACAGGGGTCCCGAGCAGTACTTC,CASSVSYRGPEQYF
TRBJ2-1,TRBD1,TRBV5-1,-,TGCGCCAGCATGCTAGGACAGGGGTCCGAGGAGCAGTTCTTC,CASMLGQGSEEQFF
TRBJ2-5,-,TRBV30,-,TGTGCCTGGATTAAGACTGGCGGGCTGGAGACCCAGTACTTC,CAWIKTGGLETQYF
TRBJ1-6,TRBD1,TRBV18,few,TGTGCCAGCTCACCACGTCCCGGGACAGGGATGGACCCCAATTCACCCCTCCACTTT,CASSPRPGTGMDPNSPLHF
TRBJ2-1,TRBD2,TRBV7-9,-,TGTGCCAGCAGCTTAGTGAGTAGCGGGGGGTTTGAGCAGTTCTTC,CASSLVSSGGFEQFF
TRBJ2-1,-,TRBV7-9,-,TGTGCCAGCAGCTTTATTATTAGCGACGAGGTTGATGAGCAGTTCTTC,CASSFIISDEVDEQFF
TRBJ2-5,TRBD1,TRBV15,-,TGTGCCACCAGCAGCTTGCCGGGACAGGGAGTGGAGACCCAGTACTTC,CATSSLPGQGVETQYF
TRBJ2-1,-,TRBV18,-,TGTGCCAGCTCACCAACAGCCTACAATGAGCAGTTCTTC,CASSPTAYNEQFF
TRBJ1-1,-,TRBV2,-,TGTGCCAGCCCGAGATGGGCAGGGGAGAACACTGAAGCTTTCTTT,CASPRWAGENTEAFF